This TCR beta chain came from a study of T cells in Graves' hyperthyroidism and ophthalmopathy. TCR beta CDR3 regions were amplified from RNA transcripts. In the first-round RT-PCR of the TCR CDR3, the HTBI primer set was used. TCRdb re-called the multiplex PCR reads with MiXCR, one entry per CDR3 protein. This sample yields 700,000 or so distinct CDR3 sequences, of which approximately 16% are seen a single time; about 8.4% belongs to the top ten. This clonotype was observed many times. Antigen unknown. A junction end diverges from the germline sequence, so it may reflect a read error. Findings of the study overall: Classification by a 13 V-J model distinguished ophthalmopathy from stable hyperthyroidism. With a median lead of around 6.7 months before onset, the model predicted ophthalmopathy.

Stable hyperthyroidism: no ophthalmopathy progression over 18 months of follow-up. The authors obtained PBMCs from more than 9.5 ml of fresh peripheral blood. Germline-derived CDR1 and CDR2 are MNHNS and SASEGT. CDR3 size: 14 residues. The chain uses TRBV6-1 and TRBJ2-2; D ambiguous. The receptor comes from a young man with Graves' hyperthyroidism. Sequenced: blood. The CDR3 is CASSQASNTGELFF. The CDR3 DNA reads as TGTGCCAGCAGTCAAGCTTCGAACACCGGGGAGCTGTTTTTT.